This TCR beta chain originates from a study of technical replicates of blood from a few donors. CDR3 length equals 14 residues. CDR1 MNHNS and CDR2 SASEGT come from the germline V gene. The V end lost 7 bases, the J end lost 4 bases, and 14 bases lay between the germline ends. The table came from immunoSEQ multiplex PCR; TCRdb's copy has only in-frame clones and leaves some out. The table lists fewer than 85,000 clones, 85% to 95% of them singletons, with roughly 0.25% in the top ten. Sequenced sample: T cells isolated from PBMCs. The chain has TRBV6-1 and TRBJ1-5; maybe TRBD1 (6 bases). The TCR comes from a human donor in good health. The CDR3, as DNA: TGTGCCAGCACCAAAGGACAGAGGAATCAGCCCCAGCATTTT. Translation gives CASTKGQRNQPQHF.